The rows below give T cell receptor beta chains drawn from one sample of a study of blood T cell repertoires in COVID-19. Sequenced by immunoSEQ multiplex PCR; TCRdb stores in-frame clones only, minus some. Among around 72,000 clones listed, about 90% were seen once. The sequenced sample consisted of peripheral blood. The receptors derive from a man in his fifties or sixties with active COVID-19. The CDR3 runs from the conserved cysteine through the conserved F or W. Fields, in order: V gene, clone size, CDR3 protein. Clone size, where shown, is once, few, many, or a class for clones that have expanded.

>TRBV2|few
CASSPPNNQGNTEAFF
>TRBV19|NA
CASSTRAGSLYEQYF
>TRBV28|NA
CASVTLTGGGGELFF
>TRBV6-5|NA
CASSTGINYGYTF
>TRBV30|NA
CAGQWGGTEAFF
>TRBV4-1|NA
CASSQDGTRNEQFF
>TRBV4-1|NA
CASSLGQGRYTEAFF
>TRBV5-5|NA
CASSPGAAGGQETQYF
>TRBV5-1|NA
CASSSLGGNNSPLHF
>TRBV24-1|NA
CATSEPLSGQNTGELFF
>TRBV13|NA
CASSLDKLAGASFEQFF
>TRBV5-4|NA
CASSFPGASGGSNEQFF
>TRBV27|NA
CASRHPGQGLYGYTF
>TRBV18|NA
CASSPRTGESNEQFF
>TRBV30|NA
CAWSDKDRDTAGDYGYTF
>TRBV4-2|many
CASSQASLYNSYNEQFF
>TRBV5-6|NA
CASSLRGINQPQHF
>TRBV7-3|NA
CASSLMQGVGGTDTQYF
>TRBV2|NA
CASRERGDTQYF
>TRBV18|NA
CASSPPRGLISDTQYF
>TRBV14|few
CASSLTGTGGFYGYTF
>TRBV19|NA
CASSMRGRGTEAFF
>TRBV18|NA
CASSPPGQGYNSPLHF
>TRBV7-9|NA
CASSLQGGTEAFF
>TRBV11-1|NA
CASSRTGGWSPLHF
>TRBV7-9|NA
CASSSWTGARGNTEAFF
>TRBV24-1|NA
CATRFGETGGKDEQYF
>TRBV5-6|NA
CASSYWTGRYNQPQHF